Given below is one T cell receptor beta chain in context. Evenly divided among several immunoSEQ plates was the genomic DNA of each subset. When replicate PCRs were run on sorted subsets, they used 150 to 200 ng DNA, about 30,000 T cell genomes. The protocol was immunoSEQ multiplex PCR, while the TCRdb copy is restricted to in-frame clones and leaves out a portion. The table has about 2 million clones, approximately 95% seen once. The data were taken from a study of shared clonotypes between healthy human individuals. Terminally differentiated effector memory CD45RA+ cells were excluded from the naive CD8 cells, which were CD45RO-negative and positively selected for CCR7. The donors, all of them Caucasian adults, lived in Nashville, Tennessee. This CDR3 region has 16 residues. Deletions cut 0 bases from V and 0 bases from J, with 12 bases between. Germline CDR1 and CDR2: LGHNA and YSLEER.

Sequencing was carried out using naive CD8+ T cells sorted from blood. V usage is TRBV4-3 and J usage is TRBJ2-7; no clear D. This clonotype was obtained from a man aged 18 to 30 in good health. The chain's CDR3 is CASSQDVSGSSYEQYF. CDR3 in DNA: TGCGCCAGCAGCCAAGATGTTTCAGGATCCTCCTACGAGCAGTACTTC.